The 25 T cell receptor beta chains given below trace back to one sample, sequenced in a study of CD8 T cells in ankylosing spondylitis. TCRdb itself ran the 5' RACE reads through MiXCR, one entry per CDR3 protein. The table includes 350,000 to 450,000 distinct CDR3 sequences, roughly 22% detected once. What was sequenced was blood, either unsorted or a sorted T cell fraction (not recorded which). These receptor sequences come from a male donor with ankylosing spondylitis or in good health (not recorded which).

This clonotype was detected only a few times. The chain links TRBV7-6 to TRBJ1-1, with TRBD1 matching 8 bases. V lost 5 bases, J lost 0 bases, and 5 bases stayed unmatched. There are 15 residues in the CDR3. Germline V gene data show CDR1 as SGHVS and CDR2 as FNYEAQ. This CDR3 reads CASSNLQGVNTEAFF. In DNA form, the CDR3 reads TGTGCCAGCAGCAATTTACAGGGGGTGAACACTGAAGCTTTCTTT.

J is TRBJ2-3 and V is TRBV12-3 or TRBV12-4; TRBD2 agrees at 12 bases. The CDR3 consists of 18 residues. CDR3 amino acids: CTLSFPSGTSGPRDTQYF. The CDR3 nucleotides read TGTACCCTCAGTTTTCCATCCGGGACTAGCGGGCCGAGGGATACGCAGTATTTT.

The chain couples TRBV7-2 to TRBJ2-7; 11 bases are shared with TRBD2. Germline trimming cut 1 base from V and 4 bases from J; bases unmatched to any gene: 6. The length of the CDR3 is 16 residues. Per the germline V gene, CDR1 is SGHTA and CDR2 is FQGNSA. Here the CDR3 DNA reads TGTGCCAGCAGCTTAGTCGGGGGACTAGCGGAGTACGAGCAGTACTTC. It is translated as CASSLVGGLAEYEQYF.

The CDR3 DNA sequence: TGTGCCAGCAGCTTTGATGGAGTAAGAACAGATACGCAGTATTTT. As protein: CASSFDGVRTDTQYF. This sequence joins TRBV5-5 and TRBJ2-3; D uncertain. The length of the CDR3 is 15 residues. The germline CDR1 and CDR2 sequences are SGHKS and YYEKEE (reference sequence). Trimming cost V 2 bases and J 3 bases, with 13 bases left between them. Complete variable domain (other parts from reference TRBV5-5 and TRBJ2-3): DAGVTQSPTHLIKTRGQQVTLRCSPISGHKSVSWYQQVLGQGPQFIFQYYEKEERGRGNFPDRFSARQFPNYSSELNVNALLLGDSALYLCASSFDGVRTDTQYFGPGTRLTVL.

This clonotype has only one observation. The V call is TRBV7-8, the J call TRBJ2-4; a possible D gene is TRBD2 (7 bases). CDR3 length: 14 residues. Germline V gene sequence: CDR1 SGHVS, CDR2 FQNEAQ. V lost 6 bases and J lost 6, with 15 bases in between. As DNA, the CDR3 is TGTGCCAGCAGGCCCCGGGGGGCGCGAAACATTCAGTACTTC. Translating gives CASRPRGARNIQYF. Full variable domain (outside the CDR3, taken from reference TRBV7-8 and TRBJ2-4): GAGVSQSPRYKVAKRGQDVALRCDPISGHVSLFWYQQALGQGPEFLTYFQNEAQLDKSGLPSDRFFAERPEGSVSTLKIQRTQQEDSAVYLCASRPRGARNIQYFGAGTRLSVL.

DNA of the CDR3: TGTGCCATCAGGACGGACGACACATGGACCCAGTACTTC. Translation: CAIRTDDTWTQYF. The chain has TRBV10-3 and TRBJ2-5; D gene uncertain. The CDR3 is made up of 13 amino acids. CDR1 is ENHRY, CDR2 SYGVKD, per germline. V was pared by 6 bases and J by 7 bases, with 15 bases between.

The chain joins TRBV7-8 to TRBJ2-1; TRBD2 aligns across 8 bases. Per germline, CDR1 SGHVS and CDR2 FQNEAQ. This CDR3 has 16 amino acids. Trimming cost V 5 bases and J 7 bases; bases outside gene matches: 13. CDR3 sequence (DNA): TGTGCCAGCAGCCTGAAGGAGCGGGGACTAGGAAATGAGCAGTTCTTC. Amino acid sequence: CASSLKERGLGNEQFF.

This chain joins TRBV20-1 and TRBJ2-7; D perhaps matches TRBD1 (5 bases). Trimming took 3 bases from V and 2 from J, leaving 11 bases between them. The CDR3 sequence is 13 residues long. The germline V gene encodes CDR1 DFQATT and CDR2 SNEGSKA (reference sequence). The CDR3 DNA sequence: TGCAGTGCTAGGGATCGCAGGGCCTACGAGCAGTACTTC. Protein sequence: CSARDRRAYEQYF.

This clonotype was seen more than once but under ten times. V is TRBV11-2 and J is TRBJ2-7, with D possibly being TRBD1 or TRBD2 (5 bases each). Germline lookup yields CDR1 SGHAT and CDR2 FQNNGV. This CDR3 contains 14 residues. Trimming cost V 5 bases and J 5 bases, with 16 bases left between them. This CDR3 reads CASSPRLGDHEQYF. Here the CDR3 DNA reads TGTGCCAGCAGCCCGCGGTTAGGGGACCACGAGCAGTACTTC.

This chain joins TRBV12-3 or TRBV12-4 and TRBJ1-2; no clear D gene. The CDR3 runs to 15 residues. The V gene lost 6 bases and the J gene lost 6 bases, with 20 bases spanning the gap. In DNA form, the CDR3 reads TGTGCCAGCAGACATAGAGCTCGCCCCTACGATGGCTACACCTTC. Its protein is CASRHRARPYDGYTF.

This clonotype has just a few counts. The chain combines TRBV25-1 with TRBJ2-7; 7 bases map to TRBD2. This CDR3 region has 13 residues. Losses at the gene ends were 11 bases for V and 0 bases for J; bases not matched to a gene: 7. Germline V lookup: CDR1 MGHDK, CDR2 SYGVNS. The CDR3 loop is CASQGGSSYEQYF. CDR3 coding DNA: TGTGCCTCCCAGGGCGGGAGCTCCTACGAGCAGTACTTC.

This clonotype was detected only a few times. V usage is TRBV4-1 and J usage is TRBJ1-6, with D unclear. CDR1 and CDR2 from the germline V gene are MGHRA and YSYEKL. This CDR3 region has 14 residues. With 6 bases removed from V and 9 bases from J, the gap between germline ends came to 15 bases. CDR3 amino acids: CASRPSDYGSPLHF. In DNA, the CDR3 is TGCGCCAGCAGACCGTCGGATTATGGTTCACCCCTCCACTTT.

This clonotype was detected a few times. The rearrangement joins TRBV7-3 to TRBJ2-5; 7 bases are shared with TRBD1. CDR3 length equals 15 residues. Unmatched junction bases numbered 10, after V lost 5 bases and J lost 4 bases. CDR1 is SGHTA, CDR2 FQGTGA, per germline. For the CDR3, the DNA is TGTGCCAGCAGCCTGGGGACAGCCTGGGGAGAGACCCAGTACTTC. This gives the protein CASSLGTAWGETQYF.

The CDR3 DNA reads TGTGCCAGCAGCTTAGCGTTTGCGATTTTCACCGGGGAGCTGTTTTTT. Translated: CASSLAFAIFTGELFF. J is TRBJ2-2 and V is TRBV7-9; D gene ambiguous. The CDR3 is 16 residues long. V was shortened by 0 bases and J by 4 bases, with 12 bases between the two germline ends. The germline CDR1 and CDR2 sequences are SEHNR and FQNEAQ (reference sequence).

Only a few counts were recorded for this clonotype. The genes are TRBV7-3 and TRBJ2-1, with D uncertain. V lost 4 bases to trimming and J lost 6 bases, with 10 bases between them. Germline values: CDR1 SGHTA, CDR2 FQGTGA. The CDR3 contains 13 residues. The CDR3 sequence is CASSSHPLNEQFF. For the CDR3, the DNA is TGTGCCAGCAGCTCCCACCCCCTCAATGAGCAGTTCTTC.

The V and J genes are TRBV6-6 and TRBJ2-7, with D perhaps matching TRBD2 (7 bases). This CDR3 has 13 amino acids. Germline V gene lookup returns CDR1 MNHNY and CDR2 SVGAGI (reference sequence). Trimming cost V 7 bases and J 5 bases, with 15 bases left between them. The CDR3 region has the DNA TGTGCCAGCACCAACGGGGGGCCCAACGAGCAGTACTTC. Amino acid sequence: CASTNGGPNEQYF.

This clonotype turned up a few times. The CDR3 here is CSVDLGSYTEAFF. The CDR3 coding sequence is TGCAGCGTTGATCTTGGGTCGTACACTGAAGCTTTCTTT. This chain uses TRBV29-1 with TRBJ1-1; D call uncertain. V shed 3 bases and J shed 3 bases, with 11 bases lying between them. Germline V gene sequence: CDR1 SQVTM, CDR2 ANQGSEA. The length of the CDR3 is 13 residues. Full variable domain (rest looked up from reference TRBV29-1 and TRBJ1-1): SAVISQKPSRDICQRGTSLTIQCQVDSQVTMMFWYRQQPGQSLTLIATANQGSEATYESGFVIDKFPISRPNLTFSTLTVSNMSPEDSSIYLCSVDLGSYTEAFFGQGTRLTVV.

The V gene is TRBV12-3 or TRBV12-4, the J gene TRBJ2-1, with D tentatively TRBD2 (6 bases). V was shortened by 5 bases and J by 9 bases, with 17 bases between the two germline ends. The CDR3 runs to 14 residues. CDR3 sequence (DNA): TGTGCCAGCAGTCCCACCGGGACTCCCTTTGAGCAGTTCTTC. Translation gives CASSPTGTPFEQFF.

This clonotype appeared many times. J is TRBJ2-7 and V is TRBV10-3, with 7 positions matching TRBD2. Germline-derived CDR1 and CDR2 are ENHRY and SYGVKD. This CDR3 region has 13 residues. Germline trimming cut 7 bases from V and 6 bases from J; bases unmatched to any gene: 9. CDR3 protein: CAIKGGEKFEQYF. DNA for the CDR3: TGTGCCATCAAGGGAGGGGAGAAGTTCGAGCAGTACTTC.

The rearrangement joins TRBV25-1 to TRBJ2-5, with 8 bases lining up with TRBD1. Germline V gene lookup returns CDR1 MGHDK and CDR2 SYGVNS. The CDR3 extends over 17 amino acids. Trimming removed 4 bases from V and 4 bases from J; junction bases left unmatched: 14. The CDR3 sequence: CASSGPSRDRYTETQYF. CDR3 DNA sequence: TGTGCCAGCAGTGGCCCGAGCCGGGACAGGTATACAGAGACCCAGTACTTC.

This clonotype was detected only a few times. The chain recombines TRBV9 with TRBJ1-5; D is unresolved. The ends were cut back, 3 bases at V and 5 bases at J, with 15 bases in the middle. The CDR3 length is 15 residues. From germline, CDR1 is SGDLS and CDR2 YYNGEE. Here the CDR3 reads CASSAGGVPDQPQHF. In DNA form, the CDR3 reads TGTGCCAGCAGCGCCGGTGGTGTTCCCGATCAGCCCCAGCATTTT.

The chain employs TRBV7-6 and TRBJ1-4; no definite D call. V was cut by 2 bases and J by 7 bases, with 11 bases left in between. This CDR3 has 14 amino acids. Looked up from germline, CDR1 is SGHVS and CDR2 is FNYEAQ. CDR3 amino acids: CASSLRGSSEKLFF. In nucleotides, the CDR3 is TGTGCCAGCAGCTTACGTGGAAGTAGTGAAAAACTGTTTTTT.

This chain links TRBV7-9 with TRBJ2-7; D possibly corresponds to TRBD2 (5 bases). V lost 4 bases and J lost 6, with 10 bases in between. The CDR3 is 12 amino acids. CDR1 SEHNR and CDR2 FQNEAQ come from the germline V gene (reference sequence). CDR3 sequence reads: CASSSARGEQYF. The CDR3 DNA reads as TGTGCCAGCAGCTCCGCCCGGGGCGAGCAGTACTTC. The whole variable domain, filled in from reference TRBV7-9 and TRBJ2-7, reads DTGVSQNPRHKITKRGQNVTFRCDPISEHNRLYWYRQTLGQGPEFLTYFQNEAQLEKSRLLSDRFSAERPKGSFSTLEIQRTEQGDSAMYLCASSSARGEQYFGPGTRLTVT.

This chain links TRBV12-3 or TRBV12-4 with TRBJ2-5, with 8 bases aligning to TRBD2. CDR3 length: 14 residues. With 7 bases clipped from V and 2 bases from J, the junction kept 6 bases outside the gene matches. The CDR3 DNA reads TGTGCCAGCACTCCCATAGCGGGGCAAGAGACCCAGTACTTC. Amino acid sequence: CASTPIAGQETQYF.

The CDR3, as DNA: TGTGCCAGCATAGGGGCAGATACGCAGTATTTT. It codes for CASIGADTQYF. The V and J genes are TRBV6-2 or TRBV6-3 and TRBJ2-3; D possibly corresponds to TRBD1 (5 bases). Trimming removed 7 bases at V and 4 bases at J, with 6 bases between. This CDR3 comprises 11 residues. Germline lookup yields CDR1 MNHEY and CDR2 SVGEGT.